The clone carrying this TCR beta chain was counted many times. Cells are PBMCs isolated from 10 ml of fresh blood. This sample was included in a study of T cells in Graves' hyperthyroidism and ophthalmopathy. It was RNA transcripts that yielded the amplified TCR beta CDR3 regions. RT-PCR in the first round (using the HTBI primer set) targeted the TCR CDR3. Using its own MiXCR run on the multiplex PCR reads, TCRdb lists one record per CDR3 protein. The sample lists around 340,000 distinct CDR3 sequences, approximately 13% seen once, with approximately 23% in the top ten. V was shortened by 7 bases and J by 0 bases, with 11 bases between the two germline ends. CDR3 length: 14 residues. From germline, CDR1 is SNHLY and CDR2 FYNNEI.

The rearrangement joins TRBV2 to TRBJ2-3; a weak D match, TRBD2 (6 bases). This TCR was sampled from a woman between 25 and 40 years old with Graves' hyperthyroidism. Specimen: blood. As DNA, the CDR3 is TGTGCCAGCATCGGGCTAGCGAGCACAGATACGCAGTATTTT. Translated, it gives CASIGLASTDTQYF.